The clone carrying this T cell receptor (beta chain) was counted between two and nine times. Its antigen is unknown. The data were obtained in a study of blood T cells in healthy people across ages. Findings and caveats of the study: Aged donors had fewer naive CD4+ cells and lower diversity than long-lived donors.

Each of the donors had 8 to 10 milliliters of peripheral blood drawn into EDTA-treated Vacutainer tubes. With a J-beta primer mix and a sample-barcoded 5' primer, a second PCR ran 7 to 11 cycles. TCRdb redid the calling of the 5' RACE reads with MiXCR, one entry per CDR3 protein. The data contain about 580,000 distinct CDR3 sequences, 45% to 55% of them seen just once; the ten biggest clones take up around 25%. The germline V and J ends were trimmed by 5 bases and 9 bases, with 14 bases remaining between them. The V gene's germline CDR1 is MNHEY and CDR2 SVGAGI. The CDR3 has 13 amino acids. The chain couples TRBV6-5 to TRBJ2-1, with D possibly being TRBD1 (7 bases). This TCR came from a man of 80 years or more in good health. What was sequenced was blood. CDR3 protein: CASSNGGDSEQFF. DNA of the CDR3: TGTGCCAGCAGTAACGGAGGGGACAGTGAGCAGTTCTTC.